The T cell receptor beta chain under discussion was sequenced for a study of early T cells in non-severe SARS-CoV-2 infection. On the study more broadly: Sequencing used unsorted whole-blood bulk RNA, so chains lack pairing.

This clonotype was picked up many times. Its antigen is undetermined. Findings and caveats of the study: Using VDJdb, the matching emphasized anti-spike CD8 responses while missing private and CD4 specificities.

The CDR3 runs to 14 residues. With 6 bases removed from V and 4 bases from J, the gap between germline ends came to 14 bases. The germline gives CDR1 MDHEN, CDR2 SYDVKM. The TCR library protocol was used to attach unique molecular identifiers. These identifiers were attached to individual cDNA molecules. TCRdb analysed the 5' RACE reads with MiXCR anew, one entry per CDR3 protein. Here the sample spans approximately 39,000 distinct CDR3 sequences, 8% to 10% being singletons. The sequence was obtained from an adult who was a healthcare worker with PCR-confirmed SARS-CoV-2 infection or an uninfected control (not recorded which). Sequencing was done on a sample of whole blood. The chain is built from TRBV28 and TRBJ2-3, with D perhaps assigned TRBD1 or TRBD2 (6 bases each). This CDR3 reads CASRGGVPPDTQYF. DNA for the CDR3: TGTGCCAGCAGGGGGGGCGTCCCCCCAGATACGCAGTATTTT. The full variable domain, its missing parts supplied by reference TRBV28 and TRBJ2-3, is DVKVTQSSRYLVKRTGEKVFLECVQDMDHENMFWYRQDPGLGLRLIYFSYDVKMKEKGDIPEGYSVSREKKERFSLILESASTNQTSMYLCASRGGVPPDTQYFGPGTRLTVL.